This T cell receptor beta chain was recorded in a study of T cell responses to AZD1222 COVID-19 vaccine. Study outcomes and limitations: Epitopes outside B.1.351 and B.1.1.7 mutated regions reportedly drew nearly half of spike TCRs. Spike regions recognized by vaccine-associated CD4 TCRs spanned the protein, led by 160-218 and 743-854. Most donors were white British, females outnumbered males, and clonal diversity was possibly underestimated.

The ends were cut back, 4 bases at V and 1 base at J, with 12 bases in the middle. Germline V gene sequence: CDR1 MGHRA, CDR2 YSYEKL. The CDR3 consists of 15 residues. Whether given at about 4 or about 12 weeks, second doses were pooled. Concerning this clone: Its antigen is currently unknown.

Produced via immunoSEQ multiplex PCR; TCRdb's table is partial and in-frame only. The sample comprises some 130,000 clones, approximately 92% of which are singletons, and roughly 7.1% rests with the top ten. Specimen: peripheral blood, collected 28 days after the second AZD1222 dose. This rearrangement joins TRBV4-1 to TRBJ2-3, with D perhaps matching TRBD1 (6 bases). This clonotype was sampled from an adult who received the AZD1222 COVID-19 vaccine. CDR3 amino acids: CASSPQGAGTDTQYF. The CDR3 nucleotides read TGCGCCAGCAGCCCACAGGGTGCGGGCACAGATACGCAGTATTTT.